What follows are 24 T cell receptor beta chains derived from one specimen sequenced in a study of human T cells and chemical hapten exposure. The time point here: patch test 1, 2 weeks after DPC sensitization. The treatment is: therapeutic diphenylcyclopropenone sensitization with weekly scalp DPC. A single record per CDR3 protein comes from TCRdb applying MiXCR to the RACE reads. The sample contains about 80,000 distinct CDR3 sequences, approximately 8% of which appear only once. The sample here was whole blood, taken in connection with sensitization to the hapten diphenylcyclopropenone (DPC). The receptors stem from a woman in her twenties or thirties with alopecia areata. Some clones in this sample may be carry-over from other donors' samples.

This clonotype was seen repeatedly, ten times or more. This chain uses TRBV12-3 or TRBV12-4 with TRBJ2-2; 10 nucleotides agree with TRBD2. Germline trimming cut 3 bases from V and 7 bases from J; bases unmatched to any gene: 2. This CDR3 region has 14 residues. The CDR3 sequence is CASSFTSGDGELFF. In nucleotides, the CDR3 is TGTGCCAGCAGTTTTACTAGCGGGGACGGGGAGCTGTTTTTT.

This clonotype was detected many times. The chain recombines TRBV5-1 with TRBJ1-1; D call uncertain. V was pared by 0 bases and J by 7 bases, with 10 bases between. Germline CDR1 and CDR2: SGHRS and YFSETQ. CDR3 length equals 13 residues. For the CDR3, the DNA is TGCGCCAGCAGCTTGGTTTCAGAAGGTGAAGCTTTCTTT. Translating it yields CASSLVSEGEAFF.

This clonotype turned up a few times. This chain joins TRBV5-1 and TRBJ2-3; D unresolved. V lost 4 bases, J lost 2 bases, and 11 bases lay in between. Germline V gives CDR1 SGHRS, CDR2 YFSETQ. This CDR3 is 14 amino acids long. The chain's CDR3 is CASSPRTTTDTQYF. The CDR3 DNA reads as TGCGCCAGCAGCCCCCGGACCACCACAGATACGCAGTATTTT.

This clonotype has at least ten counts. The chain combines TRBV5-1 with TRBJ2-5, with 9 bases that match TRBD2. Germline loops: CDR1 SGHRS, CDR2 YFSETQ. This CDR3 is built from 15 residues. J was trimmed by 3 bases and V by 2 bases; bases with no gene match: 5. CDR3 residues: CASSFLAGIEETQYF. The CDR3 coding sequence is TGCGCCAGCAGCTTCCTAGCGGGGATTGAAGAGACCCAGTACTTC. Together with reference TRBV5-1 and TRBJ2-5, the CDR3 gives the full variable domain: KAGVTQTPRYLIKTRGQQVTLSCSPISGHRSVSWYQQTPGQGLQFLFEYFSETQRNKGNFPGRFSGRQFSNSRSEMNVSTLELGDSALYLCASSFLAGIEETQYFGPGTRLLVL.

This chain links TRBV10-3 with TRBJ2-5; the D gene could be TRBD1 or TRBD2 (5 bases each). CDR3 length: 15 residues. CDR1 and CDR2 (germline): ENHRY, SYGVKD. V lost 6 bases and J lost 5, with 19 bases in between. The CDR3 bases are TGTGCCATCAGCACCCAGACTGGGACGTGGGAGACCCAGTACTTC. It yields the protein CAISTQTGTWETQYF.

This clonotype has at least ten counts. V usage is TRBV7-9 and J usage is TRBJ1-6, with D possibly matching TRBD1 (5 bases). CDR1 is SEHNR and CDR2 is FQNEAQ in the germline V gene (reference sequence). The CDR3 is 15 amino acids. Trimming stripped 4 bases from V and 0 bases from J, with 7 bases between. In nucleotides, the CDR3 is TGTGCCAGCAGCTCGGGGCGCTCCTATAATTCACCCCTCCACTTT. Translated, it gives CASSSGRSYNSPLHF.

Many counts were recorded for this clonotype. This chain joins TRBV2 and TRBJ2-7; D remains ambiguous. The CDR3 consists of 11 residues. V dropped 2 bases and J dropped 4 bases, with 3 bases sitting between them. Germline V gene data show CDR1 as SNHLY and CDR2 as FYNNEI. The CDR3 loop reads CASSETYEQYF. In nucleotides, the CDR3 is TGTGCCAGCAGTGAAACATACGAGCAGTACTTC. Together with reference TRBV2 and TRBJ2-7, the CDR3 gives the full variable domain: EPEVTQTPSHQVTQMGQEVILRCVPISNHLYFYWYRQILGQKVEFLVSFYNNEISEKSEIFDDQFSVERPDGSNFTLKIRSTKLEDSAMYFCASSETYEQYFGPGTRLTVT.

This chain links TRBV12-3 or TRBV12-4 with TRBJ2-5; the match to TRBD2 covers 9 bases. With V trimmed by 3 bases and J by 6 bases, 11 bases remained unmatched. CDR3 length: 16 amino acids. In DNA, the CDR3 is TGTGCCAGCAGTTTTTCGGTAGCGGGGGCGACGCAGACCCAGTACTTC. Its translation is CASSFSVAGATQTQYF.

The sample holds many counts of this clonotype. The CDR3 protein is CASSPGEPNTEAFF. The CDR3 DNA sequence: TGTGCCAGCAGTCCAGGGGAGCCGAACACTGAAGCTTTCTTT. The chain is built from TRBV2 and TRBJ1-1, with a possible D match to TRBD1 (6 bases). The CDR3 consists of 14 residues. Trimming stripped 5 bases from V and 1 base from J, with 11 bases between. CDR1 SNHLY and CDR2 FYNNEI come from the germline V gene. The whole variable domain, remainder taken from reference TRBV2 and TRBJ1-1, is EPEVTQTPSHQVTQMGQEVILRCVPISNHLYFYWYRQILGQKVEFLVSFYNNEISEKSEIFDDQFSVERPDGSNFTLKIRSTKLEDSAMYFCASSPGEPNTEAFFGQGTRLTVV.

This clonotype was recorded at least ten times. This sequence joins TRBV12-3 or TRBV12-4 and TRBJ1-1; D is uncertain. Between the trimmed V and J ends, which lost 3 bases and 2 bases, there was a span of 10 bases. The CDR3 length is 14 residues. The CDR3 is CASSFVQANTEAFF. For the CDR3, the DNA is TGTGCCAGCAGTTTTGTCCAGGCAAACACTGAAGCTTTCTTT.

This rearrangement joins TRBV7-2 to TRBJ2-7; weak D call: TRBD1 (6 bases). The V gene's germline CDR1 is SGHTA and CDR2 FQGNSA. The CDR3 has 15 amino acids. Trimming took 5 bases from V and 11 from J, leaving 25 bases between them. CDR3 nucleotides: TGTGCCAGCAGCCCCTGGGGGCTGGAGATGGACGCGGAGTACTTC. Protein: CASSPWGLEMDAEYF.

This rearrangement joins TRBV6-2 or TRBV6-3 to TRBJ2-3; maybe TRBD2 (6 bases). This CDR3 contains 12 residues. In germline, CDR1 is MNHEY, CDR2 SVGEGT. Trimming took off 8 bases at V and 10 bases at J, with 16 bases between the two ends. CDR3 loop: CASHGGVGAQYF. The CDR3, as DNA: TGTGCCAGCCACGGAGGGGTAGGGGCGCAGTATTTT.

This clonotype was seen ten or more times. The J gene is TRBJ2-5, the V gene TRBV29-1; possible D gene TRBD1, 6 bases. The V end lost 5 bases, the J end lost 5 bases, and 15 bases lay between the germline ends. Germline CDR1 and CDR2: SQVTM and ANQGSEA. This CDR3 is built from 13 residues. The CDR3, as DNA: TGCAGCGTTAAAGGACAGCGGTTGGAGACCCAGTACTTC. It translates to CSVKGQRLETQYF. Filled out from reference TRBV29-1 and TRBJ2-5, the complete variable domain reads SAVISQKPSRDICQRGTSLTIQCQVDSQVTMMFWYRQQPGQSLTLIATANQGSEATYESGFVIDKFPISRPNLTFSTLTVSNMSPEDSSIYLCSVKGQRLETQYFGPGTRLLVL.

This clonotype has at least ten counts. The gene calls are TRBV12-3 or TRBV12-4 and TRBJ2-1; 9 bases agree with TRBD2. V lost 5 bases and J lost 4; bases outside the gene matches: 9. The CDR3 has 16 amino acids. In nucleotides, the CDR3 is TGTGCCAGCAGTCCTCTAGTAGCGGGAGAGTACAATGAGCAGTTCTTC. Its protein product is CASSPLVAGEYNEQFF.

This clonotype was picked up one time. This chain links TRBV15 with TRBJ2-1, with 7 bases aligning to TRBD1. The ends lost 0 bases at V and 6 bases at J; junction bases unmatched: 5. The CDR3 is 15 residues long. CDR1 is LNHNV and CDR2 is YYDKDF in the germline V gene (reference sequence). As DNA, the CDR3 is TGTGCCACCAGCAGAGATTCCGGGACAGCCAATGAGCAGTTCTTC. Its protein is CATSRDSGTANEQFF.

The gene calls are TRBV3-1 and TRBJ1-6, with 7 bases identical to TRBD1. This CDR3 region has 15 residues. The V gene's germline CDR1 is LGHDT and CDR2 YNNKEL (reference sequence). Trimming took 6 bases from V and 10 from J; bases not matched to a gene: 12. This chain's CDR3 is CASRRAGGTWSPLHF. CDR3 nucleotide sequence: TGTGCCAGCAGACGCGCAGGGGGGACGTGGTCACCCCTCCACTTT.

This clonotype has ten or more counts. The J gene is TRBJ2-3, the V gene TRBV18; 8 bases match TRBD2. V lost 3 bases and J lost 4; bases outside the gene matches: 6. The CDR3 contains 15 residues. The germline CDR1 and CDR2 sequences are KGHSH and LQKENI. The CDR3 DNA reads as TGTGCCAGCTCACCGACTAGCGTTCTTCCAGATACGCAGTATTTT. It is translated as CASSPTSVLPDTQYF.

A few counts support this clonotype. The chain is built from TRBV12-5 and TRBJ1-1; 7 bases match TRBD1. The germline V gene has CDR1 LGHNT and CDR2 FRNRAP. This CDR3 comprises 17 residues. V shed 3 bases and J 0 bases; nucleotides not matched to a gene: 10. In nucleotides, the CDR3 is TGTGCTAGTGGTTTAGACCCGGGACAGCATATGAACACTGAAGCTTTCTTT. Encoded protein: CASGLDPGQHMNTEAFF.

This clonotype has just a few counts. The rearrangement joins TRBV5-6 to TRBJ1-1; 7 bases map to TRBD1. After removal of 2 bases from V and 0 bases from J, the junction contained 4 bases not matched to a gene. Per the germline V gene, CDR1 is SGHDT and CDR2 is YYEEEE. This CDR3 comprises 15 residues. The CDR3 nucleotides are TGTGCCAGCAGCTTTTCGACAGGGATGAACACTGAAGCTTTCTTT. Translation gives CASSFSTGMNTEAFF.

This clonotype was detected many times. The chain is built from TRBV7-9 and TRBJ2-3, with TRBD2 matching 11 bases. J was trimmed by 8 bases and V by 0 bases; bases with no gene match: 4. Germline V gives CDR1 SEHNR, CDR2 FQNEAQ (reference sequence). This CDR3 contains 15 residues. CDR3 sequence (DNA): TGTGCCAGCAGCTTAGCCGGTAGCGGGGGGGCTACGCAGTATTTT. This sequence encodes CASSLAGSGGATQYF. Together with reference TRBV7-9 and TRBJ2-3, the CDR3 gives the full variable domain: DTGVSQNPRHKITKRGQNVTFRCDPISEHNRLYWYRQTLGQGPEFLTYFQNEAQLEKSRLLSDRFSAERPKGSFSTLEIQRTEQGDSAMYLCASSLAGSGGATQYFGPGTRLTVL.

This clonotype was observed many times. The CDR3 DNA reads as TGTGCCAGCAGCTTAAATCTAGCTACAGATACGCAGTATTTT. Translation gives CASSLNLATDTQYF. The J gene is TRBJ2-3, the V gene TRBV7-2; D is perhaps TRBD2 (5 bases). The CDR3 length is 14 residues. Germline V gives CDR1 SGHTA, CDR2 FQGNSA. V was trimmed by 2 bases and J by 3 bases, leaving 9 bases between them.

The J gene is TRBJ2-7, the V gene TRBV19; D gene ambiguous. Germline CDR1 and CDR2: LNHDA and SQIVND (reference sequence). This CDR3 spans 14 amino acids. V was pared by 0 bases and J by 4 bases, with 10 bases between. The CDR3 DNA follows: TGTGCCAGTAGTATAGATAGAGGACGATACGAGCAGTACTTC. The encoded protein is CASSIDRGRYEQYF.

This clonotype was counted many times. This chain connects TRBV11-2 to TRBJ1-5; 9 bases are a match to TRBD1. This CDR3 region has 16 residues. V lost 4 bases to trimming and J lost 0 bases; unmatched junction nucleotides: 4. The germline V gene encodes CDR1 SGHAT and CDR2 FQNNGV. The CDR3 sequence: CASSSGTGFSNQPQHF. CDR3 DNA sequence: TGTGCCAGCAGCTCCGGGACAGGGTTTAGCAATCAGCCCCAGCATTTT.

The chain recombines TRBV28 with TRBJ2-7; D is ambiguous. CDR3 length: 13 amino acids. Germline values: CDR1 MDHEN, CDR2 SYDVKM. V was trimmed by 6 bases and J by 0 bases, leaving 9 bases between them. In DNA form, the CDR3 reads TGTGCCAGCAGCCCGGGCCGCTCCTACGAGCAGTACTTC. Its protein is CASSPGRSYEQYF.